Each of the 6 T cell receptor beta chains below was sequenced from the same sample in a study of T cell responses to AZD1222 COVID-19 vaccine. The method was immunoSEQ multiplex PCR; TCRdb's version includes in-frame clones alone and lacks a portion of them. The table shows around 130,000 clones, with more than 85% occurring only once. The material sequenced was peripheral blood, taken on day 0 of AZD1222 vaccination. The receptors were gathered from an adult in good health.

The chain couples TRBV28 to TRBJ1-1; the D is unclear. The CDR3 has 11 residues. Germline CDR1 is MDHEN and CDR2 is SYDVKM. V lost 5 bases and J lost 11, with 12 bases in between. CDR3 nucleotide sequence: TGTGCCAGCAGTGTTAGGTTCGGGGCTTTCTTT. Amino acids: CASSVRFGAFF.

This clone came up a few times. V gene TRBV4-3 combines with J gene TRBJ2-3; 9 nucleotides agree with TRBD2. V was pared by 0 bases and J by 3 bases, with 10 bases of the junction left unmatched. The CDR3 runs 18 residues. Germline CDR1 LGHNA, CDR2 YSLEER. CDR3 region: CASSQDSPASGTTDTQYF. CDR3 nucleotides: TGCGCCAGCAGCCAAGATTCACCGGCTAGCGGGACGACAGATACGCAGTATTTT.

This chain connects TRBV7-8 to TRBJ1-1, with D maybe TRBD1 (6 bases). V was cut by 3 bases and J by 1 base, with 9 bases left in between. Per germline, CDR1 SGHVS and CDR2 FQNEAQ. CDR3 length equals 14 residues. CDR3 bases: TGTGCCAGCAGCTTCCACAGGGAGAACACTGAAGCTTTCTTT. This encodes CASSFHRENTEAFF.

This chain uses TRBV6-5 with TRBJ2-7, with D hard to call. The CDR3 runs to 10 residues. Looked up from germline, CDR1 is MNHEY and CDR2 is SVGAGI. V was shortened by 6 bases and J by 6 bases, with 6 bases between the two germline ends. This chain's CDR3 is CASRASEQYF. The CDR3 DNA reads TGTGCCAGCAGGGCTAGCGAGCAGTACTTC.

This clone has only a few counts. The chain carries TRBV4-1 and TRBJ1-4; D possibly corresponds to TRBD1 (6 bases). The germline V and J ends were trimmed by 8 bases and 8 bases, with 15 bases remaining between them. This CDR3 contains 13 residues. Germline CDR1 and CDR2: MGHRA and YSYEKL. This CDR3 reads CASLNRVSEKLFF. As DNA, the CDR3 is TGCGCCAGCTTAAACAGGGTTAGCGAAAAACTGTTTTTT.

The genes are TRBV7-2 and TRBJ2-1; D unclear. The CDR3 covers 16 residues. Germline CDR1 is SGHTA and CDR2 is FQGNSA. The ends were cut back, 4 bases at V and 2 bases at J, with 15 bases in the middle. For the CDR3, the DNA is TGTGCCAGCAGCTCACTCCAGCGAATCACCTACAATGAGCAGTTCTTC. Its translation is CASSSLQRITYNEQFF.